This T cell receptor beta chain was found in a study of blood T cell repertoires in COVID-19 (dated by TCRdb to 2018 to 2020). Regarding the study in general: Collaborator samples came from the United States, Italy and Spain and covered acute and convalescent phases of COVID-19. Subjects who had been exposed to COVID-19, were actively infected with it, or had recovered from it provided the deeply sampled blood TCRbeta repertoires that made up the dataset. The material from the prospective study consisted of cDNA or gDNA derived from T cells, B-cell-depleted T cells, or PBMCs. HLA class I and class II types, where available, came from metadata supplied by the sample provider rather than from assay-based typing. The samples were drawn from the first 160 participants of the ongoing ImmuneRACE study and from roughly 1,300 subjects provided by 6 global collaborators. The repertoires were made available in a free public database intended to serve as a resource for research on the immune response to SARS-CoV-2. The sample metadata nearly always contained a de-identified subject ID, COVID-19 status, age in years and sex. Broad study findings and their caveats: How much clinical and demographic metadata was included differed by source and by participant, and the metadata was provided uncurated.

Including cysteine and phenylalanine, the CDR3 has 14 amino acids. The kept DNA is CDR3 alone, 42 bases in frame from the first base. V loses 6 bases at its end and J loses 5 bases; junction bases beyond the gene matches: 3. For CDR1 and CDR2, the germline V gene lists ENHRY and SYGVKD. Each collaborating institution followed its own protocols to collect whole blood in K2EDTA tubes. For TCRbeta analysis, collaborators shipped samples in one of three forms: frozen whole blood, isolated PBMCs, or DNA extracted from either of those sample types. For this clone: It has no known antigen specificity. No base-level quality is on record; no much larger clone is a single base apart.

TCRbeta CDR3 regions were amplified from genomic DNA using the immunoSEQ Assay, a bias-controlled multiplex PCR. Per the source publication's procedure: The number of nucleated cells in each sample was estimated by amplification of reference gene primers within the assay. To quantify the absolute abundance of each unique TCRbeta CDR3 rearrangement, sequence reads were collapsed and filtered. For each sample, productive Simpson clonality was calculated as the square root of Simpson's diversity index over productive rearrangements. Drawn from immuneACCESS, this table holds only the in-frame rearrangements with V and J called that TCRdb kept. Clones are partly lost; checked studies trace under half to an unresolved V gene and leave the rest unexplained. The DNA gave D and trimming, while V, J and clone size come from that table. Within this sample are almost 50,000 clones, with more than 75% of them counted one time only. The top ten constitute 3.5% to 4% of the sample.

The chain uses TRBV10-3 and TRBJ2-1; 11 central bases correspond to TRBD1. The receptor was isolated from a human donor in a cohort sampled during active COVID-19. The sample taken for sequencing was peripheral blood. The nucleotide sequence reads as follows: TGTGCCATCAGGGGGACAGGGGGTGACAATGAGCAGTTCTTC. Translation gives CAIRGTGGDNEQFF.